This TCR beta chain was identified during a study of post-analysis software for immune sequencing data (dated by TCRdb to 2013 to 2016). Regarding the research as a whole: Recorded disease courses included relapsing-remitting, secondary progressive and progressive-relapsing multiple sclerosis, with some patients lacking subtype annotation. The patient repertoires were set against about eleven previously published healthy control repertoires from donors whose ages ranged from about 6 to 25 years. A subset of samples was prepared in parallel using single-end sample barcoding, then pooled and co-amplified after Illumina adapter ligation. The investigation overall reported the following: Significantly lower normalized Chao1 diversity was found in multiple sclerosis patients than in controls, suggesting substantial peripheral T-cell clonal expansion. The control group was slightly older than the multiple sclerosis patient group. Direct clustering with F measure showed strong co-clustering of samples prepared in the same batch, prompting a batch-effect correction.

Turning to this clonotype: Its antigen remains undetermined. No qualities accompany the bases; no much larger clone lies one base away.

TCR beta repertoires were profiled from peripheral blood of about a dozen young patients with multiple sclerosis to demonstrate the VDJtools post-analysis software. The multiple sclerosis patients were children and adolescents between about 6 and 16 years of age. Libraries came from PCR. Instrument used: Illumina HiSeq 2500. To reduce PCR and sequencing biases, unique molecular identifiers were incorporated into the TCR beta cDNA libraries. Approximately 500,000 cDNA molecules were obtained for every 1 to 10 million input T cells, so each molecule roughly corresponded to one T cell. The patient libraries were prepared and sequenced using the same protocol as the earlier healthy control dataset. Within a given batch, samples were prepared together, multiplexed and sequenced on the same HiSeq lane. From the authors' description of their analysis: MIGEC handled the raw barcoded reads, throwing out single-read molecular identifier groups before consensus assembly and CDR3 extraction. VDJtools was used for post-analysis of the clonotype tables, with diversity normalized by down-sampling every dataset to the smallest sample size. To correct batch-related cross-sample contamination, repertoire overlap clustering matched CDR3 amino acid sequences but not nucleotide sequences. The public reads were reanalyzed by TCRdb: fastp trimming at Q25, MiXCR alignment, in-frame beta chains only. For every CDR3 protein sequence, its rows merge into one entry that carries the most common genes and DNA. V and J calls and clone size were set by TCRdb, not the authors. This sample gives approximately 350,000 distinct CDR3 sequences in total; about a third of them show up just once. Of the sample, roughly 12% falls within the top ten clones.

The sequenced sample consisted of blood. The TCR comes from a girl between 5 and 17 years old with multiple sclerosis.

The DNA reads TGTGCCAGCAGTTGGAGCGGGGGGCAACTCTACAATGAGCAGTTCTTC. Translated, this is CASSWSGGQLYNEQFF. This receptor chain uses TRBV28 and TRBJ2-1, with 9 central nucleotides matching TRBD2. Taken from cysteine to phenylalanine, the CDR3 has 16 residues. Only the CDR3 portion is preserved as DNA: 48 bases, with reading frame beginning at the first base. The germline V end is reduced by 4 bases and the J end by 3 bases; junction bases left unmatched: 7. The CDR1 and CDR2 encoded by the germline V gene are MDHEN and SYDVKM. Extended through the reference TRBV28 and TRBJ2-1 proteins, this CDR3 yields the full variable domain: DVKVTQSSRYLVKRTGEKVFLECVQDMDHENMFWYRQDPGLGLRLIYFSYDVKMKEKGDIPEGYSVSREKKERFSLILESASTNQTSMYLCASSWSGGQLYNEQFFGPGTRLTVL.